The following is a T cell receptor (beta chain) sequence with its context. The sample originates from a study of blood T cell repertoires in COVID-19. The wider study: T cells, B-cell-depleted T cells, or PBMCs supplied cDNA or gDNA.

The germline V gene encodes CDR1 LNHNV and CDR2 YYDKDF (reference sequence). Deletions cut 2 bases from V and 5 bases from J, with 15 bases between. The CDR3 consists of 15 residues. In the original processing: Amplification from reference gene primers served as the basis for estimated nucleated cell counts. Sequencing was performed with immunoSEQ multiplex PCR; in TCRdb, only in-frame clones are kept and a portion is missing. V, J and clone size were drawn from that table, and D and trimming were deduced from the DNA. The sample consists of about 140,000 clones, 84% of them appearing once. The source is a woman aged 60 to 75 with acute or convalescent COVID-19. The specimen sequenced was peripheral blood. The rearrangement links TRBV15 to TRBJ2-5; a possible D gene is TRBD1 (6 bases). The CDR3 DNA reads as TGTGCCACCAGCAGAAATCCAGGGGTGGTGGAGACCCAGTACTTC. Protein product: CATSRNPGVVETQYF.